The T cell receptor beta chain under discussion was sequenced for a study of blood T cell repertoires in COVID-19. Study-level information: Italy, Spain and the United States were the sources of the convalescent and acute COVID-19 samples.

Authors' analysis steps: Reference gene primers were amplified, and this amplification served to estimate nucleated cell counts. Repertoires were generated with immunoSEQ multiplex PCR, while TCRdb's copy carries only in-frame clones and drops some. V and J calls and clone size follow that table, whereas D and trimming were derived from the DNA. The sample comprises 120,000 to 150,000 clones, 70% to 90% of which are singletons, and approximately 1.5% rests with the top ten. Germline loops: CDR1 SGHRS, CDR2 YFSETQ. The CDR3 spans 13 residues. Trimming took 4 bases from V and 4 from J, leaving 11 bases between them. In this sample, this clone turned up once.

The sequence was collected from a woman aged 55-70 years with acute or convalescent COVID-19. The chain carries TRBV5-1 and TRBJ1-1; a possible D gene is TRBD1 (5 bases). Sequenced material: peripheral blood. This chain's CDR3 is CASSHDSLTEAFF. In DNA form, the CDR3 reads TGCGCCAGCAGCCACGACAGCCTCACTGAAGCTTTCTTT.